A single sample gave rise to the 25 T cell receptor beta chains below, sequenced in a study of blood T cell repertoires in COVID-19. The data were produced by immunoSEQ multiplex PCR, yet TCRdb's version contains in-frame clones alone and is incomplete. Among 200,000 to 250,000 clones, approximately 90% were seen once, and the ten largest hold roughly 1.2%. The sample taken for sequencing was PBMCs or T cells enriched from blood (not recorded which). Receptors originate from a young man who had recovered from COVID-19.

The chain is built from TRBV2 and TRBJ1-2; the D gene is possibly TRBD1 (5 bases). Trimming shortened V by 2 bases and J by 2 bases, and 9 bases separated the two germline ends. The germline V gene has CDR1 SNHLY and CDR2 FYNNEI. This CDR3 region has 14 residues. The CDR3 DNA sequence: TGTGCCAGCAGTGAATCGACAGTAAACTATGGCTACACCTTC. It translates to CASSESTVNYGYTF.

This clone was recorded once. This chain uses TRBV12-3 or TRBV12-4 with TRBJ1-4; no clear D gene. This CDR3 region has 12 residues. V lost 2 bases to trimming and J lost 6 bases, with 4 bases between them. The CDR3 DNA follows: TGTGCCAGCAGTTTAACGGATGAAAAACTGTTTTTT. Amino acids: CASSLTDEKLFF.

This rearrangement joins TRBV20-1 to TRBJ2-5; 12 bases line up with TRBD1. This CDR3 has 15 amino acids. Trimming took 3 bases from V and 5 from J; bases not matched to a gene: 7. Germline assignment: CDR1 DFQATT and CDR2 SNEGSKA (reference sequence). The chain's CDR3 is CSASQGTGGMETQYF. For the CDR3, the DNA is TGCAGTGCTAGTCAAGGGACAGGGGGCATGGAGACCCAGTACTTC.

The CDR3 DNA is TGTGCCAGCAGTTACGTAGCGGGGGGAGTAGGGACCCAGTACTTC. Translated, it gives CASSYVAGGVGTQYF. J is TRBJ2-5 and V is TRBV6-2 or TRBV6-3, with 10 positions matching TRBD2. Germline V CDR1 and CDR2: MNHEY, SVGEGT. V lost 2 bases to trimming and J lost 7 bases; unmatched junction nucleotides: 7. The CDR3 length is 15 residues.

CDR3 region: CASSVQGGAHEQYF. The CDR3 DNA follows: TGTGCCAGCAGCGTACAGGGGGGGGCTCACGAGCAGTACTTC. This sequence joins TRBV3-1 (or the pseudogene TRBV3-2) and TRBJ2-7, with TRBD1 as a possible D gene (8 bases). This CDR3 contains 14 residues. The V end lost 5 bases, the J end lost 5 bases, and 16 bases lay between the germline ends. Germline V CDR1 and CDR2: LGHDT, YNNKEL (reference sequence).

V is TRBV19 and J is TRBJ2-5, with TRBD1 matching over 12 bases. This CDR3 has 17 amino acids. Looked up from germline, CDR1 is LNHDA and CDR2 is SQIVND (reference sequence). V gave up 6 bases and J gave up 5 bases; unmatched junction bases: 13. As DNA, the CDR3 is TGTGCCAGTAGCATCTCTGGTGGGACAGGGGGCCTCGAGACCCAGTACTTC. The encoded protein is CASSISGGTGGLETQYF. The entire variable domain, with the rest obtained from reference TRBV19 and TRBJ2-5, is as follows: DGGITQSPKYLFRKEGQNVTLSCEQNLNHDAMYWYRQDPGQGLRLIYYSQIVNDFQKGDIAEGYSVSREKKESFPLTVTSAQKNPTAFYLCASSISGGTGGLETQYFGPGTRLLVL.

J is TRBJ2-2 and V is TRBV9; 11 bases map to TRBD2. The CDR3 is 15 residues long. The V gene's germline CDR1 is SGDLS and CDR2 YYNGEE. Unmatched junction bases numbered 1, after V lost 1 base and J lost 5 bases. As DNA, the CDR3 is TGTGCCAGCAGCGTAAGGACTAGCGGGACCGGGGAGCTGTTTTTT. Its translation: CASSVRTSGTGELFF.

This clone has only a few counts. The chain is built from TRBV29-1 and TRBJ2-5; D is perhaps TRBD2 (5 bases). This CDR3 contains 13 residues. CDR1 SQVTM and CDR2 ANQGSEA come from the germline V gene. V was shortened by 3 bases and J by 5 bases, with 13 bases between the two germline ends. CDR3 loop: CSVDLSRGETQYF. In DNA form, the CDR3 reads TGCAGCGTTGATTTGTCGAGAGGGGAGACCCAGTACTTC.

The gene calls are TRBV6-4 and TRBJ2-1, with 10 bases fitting TRBD2. The CDR3 is made up of 16 amino acids. The junction had 4 bases not matched to a gene; V was cut back by 3 bases and J by 2 bases. Per germline, CDR1 MRHNA and CDR2 SNTAGT. CDR3 DNA: TGTGCCAGCAGTGAAGTAGGACTAGCGGCCTACAATGAGCAGTTCTTC. Amino acids: CASSEVGLAAYNEQFF.

The gene calls are TRBV24-1 and TRBJ2-3, with D unresolved. The germline CDR1 and CDR2 sequences are KGHDR and SFDVKD. V lost 3 bases and J lost 0, with 6 bases in between. CDR3 size: 14 residues. The CDR3: CATSDAPSTDTQYF. The CDR3 coding sequence is TGTGCCACCAGTGATGCGCCTAGCACAGATACGCAGTATTTT.

The V and J genes are TRBV5-1 and TRBJ1-5, with TRBD1 as a possible D gene (5 bases). CDR3 length: 14 residues. Trimming stripped 4 bases from V and 3 bases from J, with 11 bases between. Germline V lookup: CDR1 SGHRS, CDR2 YFSETQ. CDR3 DNA: TGCGCCAGCAGCCCAGACAGTCCCAATCAGCCCCAGCATTTT. This encodes CASSPDSPNQPQHF.

This chain joins TRBV6-2 or TRBV6-3 and TRBJ1-3; D uncertain. This CDR3 is 14 amino acids long. Trimming removed 2 bases from V and 0 bases from J, with 5 bases in between. Germline values: CDR1 MNHEY, CDR2 SVGEGT. CDR3 nucleotides: TGTGCCAGCAGTTACCGCAGCTCTGGAAACACCATATATTTT. This codes for CASSYRSSGNTIYF.

The chain is built from TRBV2 and TRBJ2-1; 9 bases match TRBD2. Germline assignment: CDR1 SNHLY and CDR2 FYNNEI. With V trimmed by 4 bases and J by 7 bases, 14 bases remained unmatched. This CDR3 spans 17 amino acids. The CDR3 here is CASSGWGGRAVRNEQFF. The DNA for the CDR3 is TGTGCCAGCAGTGGATGGGGCGGGAGGGCCGTAAGGAATGAGCAGTTCTTC.

This clone was seen only once. The V and J genes are TRBV6-1 and TRBJ2-1, with TRBD1 as a possible D gene (7 bases). There are 15 residues in the CDR3. Germline assignment: CDR1 MNHNS and CDR2 SASEGT. Trimming removed 1 base at V and 7 bases at J, with 14 bases between. CDR3 sequence (DNA): TGTGCCAGCAGTGAAGTCGGGCAGGGGGGTAATGAGCAGTTCTTC. This encodes CASSEVGQGGNEQFF.

The chain combines TRBV4-3 with TRBJ2-7; TRBD1 matches at 7 bases. This CDR3 has 14 residues. Trimming at V came to 0 bases and at J to 4 bases, leaving 3 bases not matched to a gene. CDR1 LGHNA and CDR2 YSLEER come from the germline V gene. The CDR3 region has the DNA TGCGCCAGCAGCCAAGATTTACAGGGGTACGAGCAGTACTTC. Amino acid sequence: CASSQDLQGYEQYF.

The sample holds a few counts of this clone. The chain has TRBV29-1 and TRBJ1-5; possible D gene TRBD1, 5 bases. CDR3 length: 13 residues. The germline V gene has CDR1 SQVTM and CDR2 ANQGSEA. V gave up 6 bases and J gave up 7 bases, with 16 bases separating them. The CDR3 loop is CSVGPGRSQPQHF. CDR3 bases: TGCAGCGTGGGGCCAGGGAGGAGCCAGCCCCAGCATTTT.

The chain uses TRBV11-3 and TRBJ2-5; D is undetermined. This CDR3 comprises 12 residues. The V and J ends lost 1 base and 6 bases respectively, with 6 bases between them. The V gene's germline CDR1 is SGHNT and CDR2 YENEEA. CDR3 DNA: TGTGCCAGCAGCTTAGGTGGCCAGACCCAGTACTTC. Its protein is CASSLGGQTQYF.

CDR3 sequence: CASTKDRGNGYTF. The CDR3 bases are TGTGCCAGCACTAAGGACAGGGGGAATGGCTACACCTTC. The V call is TRBV12-3 or TRBV12-4, the J call TRBJ1-2; 10 bases agree with TRBD1. V dropped 7 bases and J dropped 6; count of bases not matched to a gene: 5. This CDR3 comprises 13 residues.

This rearrangement joins TRBV5-8 to TRBJ2-7; D possibly corresponds to TRBD2 (6 bases). V lost 1 base and J lost 1, with 9 bases in between. The CDR3 length is 14 residues. CDR1 and CDR2 from the germline V gene are SGHTS and YDEGEE. CDR3 in amino acids: CASSLYGGSYEQYF. The CDR3 bases are TGTGCCAGCAGCTTGTACGGGGGATCCTACGAGCAGTACTTC.

J is TRBJ2-1 and V is TRBV9; 9 nucleotides agree with TRBD2. The CDR3 totals 16 residues. J lost 2 bases, V lost 4 bases, and 7 bases had no gene match. Germline CDR1 SGDLS, CDR2 YYNGEE. In DNA form, the CDR3 reads TGTGCCAGCAGCCTAGGGGCTAGCGGGACCTACAATGAGCAGTTCTTC. Protein: CASSLGASGTYNEQFF.

This clone has just one count. The chain couples TRBV11-2 to TRBJ2-1; 12 nucleotides align to TRBD2. The CDR3 runs 16 residues. From germline, CDR1 is SGHAT and CDR2 FQNNGV. J lost 8 bases, V lost 5 bases, and 10 bases had no gene match. CDR3 in amino acids: CASSTQTSGSSDEQFF. The DNA of the CDR3 is TGTGCCAGCAGCACTCAGACTAGCGGGAGTTCCGATGAGCAGTTCTTC.

CDR3 bases: TGTGCCAGCAGTTACTCTGGGCTGCCCAATTCACCCCTCCACTTT. This codes for CASSYSGLPNSPLHF. The chain is built from TRBV6-5 and TRBJ1-6; unclear D gene. CDR3 length: 15 amino acids. Germline lookup yields CDR1 MNHEY and CDR2 SVGAGI. V lost 0 bases and J lost 7, with 10 bases in between.

V gene TRBV19 combines with J gene TRBJ2-1, with 10 bases identical to TRBD1. After removal of 5 bases from V and 4 bases from J, the junction contained 5 bases not matched to a gene. The CDR3 is 15 residues long. Germline CDR1 LNHDA, CDR2 SQIVND (reference sequence). CDR3 sequence reads: CASSPPGQGYNEQFF. For the CDR3, the DNA is TGTGCCAGTAGTCCTCCGGGACAGGGGTACAATGAGCAGTTCTTC.

The chain couples TRBV7-2 to TRBJ2-1, with TRBD2 identical over 12 bases. The CDR3 sequence is 19 residues long. Germline V gene sequence: CDR1 SGHTA, CDR2 FQGNSA. V shed 0 bases, J shed 9 bases, and the junction held 15 bases outside the gene matches. CDR3 in amino acids: CASSLAGGLAGGPYSEQFF. The DNA for the CDR3 is TGTGCCAGCAGCTTAGCAGGGGGTCTAGCGGGAGGGCCGTATAGTGAGCAGTTCTTC.

V gene TRBV5-4 combines with J gene TRBJ2-5, with 8 bases lining up with TRBD1. The V and J ends lost 3 bases and 4 bases, in that order; junction bases with no gene match: 5. The length of the CDR3 is 14 residues. From germline, CDR1 is SGHNT and CDR2 YYREEE (reference sequence). The CDR3, as DNA: TGTGCCAGCAGCTCGCAGGGGGCCGGAGAGACCCAGTACTTC. Amino acids: CASSSQGAGETQYF. The variable domain in full, completed from reference TRBV5-4 and TRBJ2-5, reads ETGVTQSPTHLIKTRGQQVTLRCSSQSGHNTVSWYQQALGQGPQFIFQYYREEENGRGNFPPRFSGLQFPNYSSELNVNALELDDSALYLCASSSQGAGETQYFGPGTRLLVL.